Presented here are 16 T cell receptor beta chains from one specimen sequenced in a study of Tregs in tolerant kidney transplant recipients. Data came from immunoSEQ multiplex PCR; TCRdb stores just in-frame clones and leaves some out. The table lists 200,000 to 300,000 clones, more than 65% of them singletons. Material: CD4+ T cells from blood. Receptors were obtained from a human donor in good health.

The V gene is TRBV7-7, the J gene TRBJ2-2; maybe TRBD1 (5 bases). The V gene lost 1 base and the J gene lost 4 bases, with 10 bases spanning the gap. Germline values: CDR1 SSHAT, CDR2 FNYEAQ (reference sequence). CDR3 length: 15 amino acids. DNA of the CDR3: TGTGCCAGCAGCTTAGTGGCAGGGCCCACCGGGGAGCTGTTTTTT. Its translation: CASSLVAGPTGELFF.

The V call is TRBV12-5, the J call TRBJ2-1, with 9 bases matching TRBD2. The J segment lost 10 bases and the V segment lost 4 bases, leaving 14 bases of the junction unmatched. This CDR3 is 16 amino acids long. CDR1 LGHNT and CDR2 FRNRAP come from the germline V gene. The CDR3 DNA sequence: TGTGCTAGTGGTTCCCCCGGGACTAGCTACAATGAGGAGCAGTTCTTC. Protein product: CASGSPGTSYNEEQFF.

This clone was detected only a few times. The chain employs TRBV5-1 and TRBJ1-2, with D perhaps matching TRBD1 (5 bases). The CDR3 is 13 amino acids. Trimming shortened V by 1 base and J by 4 bases, and 8 bases separated the two germline ends. The germline CDR1 and CDR2 sequences are SGHRS and YFSETQ. In DNA, the CDR3 is TGCGCCAGCAGCTTGCTAGGGACCTATGGCTACACCTTC. Protein sequence: CASSLLGTYGYTF.

The chain uses TRBV11-3 and TRBJ2-3; D gene uncertain. There are 14 residues in the CDR3. V was cut by 2 bases and J by 2 bases, with 8 bases left in between. Germline CDR1 SGHNT, CDR2 YENEEA. Written as DNA, the CDR3 is TGTGCCAGCAGCTTATCTGGGGTCACAGATACGCAGTATTTT. Translated, it gives CASSLSGVTDTQYF.

In DNA form, the CDR3 reads TGTGCCAGCAGCTTTCCCGGTTTTTACTACGAGCAGTACTTC. Its translation: CASSFPGFYYEQYF. The rearrangement joins TRBV7-8 to TRBJ2-7; D is unclear. V lost 3 bases to trimming and J lost 3 bases, with 12 bases between them. The CDR3 loop spans 14 amino acids. Germline lookup yields CDR1 SGHVS and CDR2 FQNEAQ.

This clone turned up a few times. V usage is TRBV6-1 and J usage is TRBJ2-3; D perhaps matches TRBD2 (6 bases). CDR3 size: 13 residues. Trimming left V 6 bases short and J 4 bases short, with 11 bases between. From germline, CDR1 is MNHNS and CDR2 SASEGT. In DNA, the CDR3 is TGTGCCAGCAGCCCCAGGGAGGCAGATACGCAGTATTTT. Its translation is CASSPREADTQYF.

The V call is TRBV27, the J call TRBJ1-2; D gene unclear. Deletions cut 3 bases from V and 0 bases from J, with 5 bases between. Looked up from germline, CDR1 is MNHEY and CDR2 is SMNVEV (reference sequence). The CDR3 sequence is 13 residues long. The CDR3 sequence is CASSFNTNYGYTF. Written as DNA, the CDR3 is TGTGCCAGCAGTTTTAACACTAACTATGGCTACACCTTC.

This clone was seen once. The chain combines TRBV5-8 with TRBJ2-1; D gene unclear. Germline V gene data show CDR1 as SGHTS and CDR2 as YDEGEE. This CDR3 has 15 amino acids. Trimming stripped 0 bases from V and 0 bases from J, with 7 bases between. The CDR3 DNA reads TGTGCCAGCAGCTTGGTGCGGAGCTCCTACAATGAGCAGTTCTTC. This translates into CASSLVRSSYNEQFF.

The V gene is TRBV27, the J gene TRBJ2-1, with 7 bases fitting TRBD2. The CDR3 extends over 13 amino acids. V trimming: 4 bases; J trimming: 7 bases; junction bases outside the gene matches: 4. The germline V gene has CDR1 MNHEY and CDR2 SMNVEV (reference sequence). The CDR3 reads CASSWEGPNEQFF. As DNA, the CDR3 is TGTGCCAGCAGTTGGGAGGGCCCGAATGAGCAGTTCTTC.

In its sample, this clone was seen many times. The rearrangement joins TRBV2 to TRBJ1-2; TRBD1 agrees at 7 bases. V trimming: 2 bases; J trimming: 8 bases; junction bases outside the gene matches: 5. The CDR3 spans 13 residues. Per germline, CDR1 SNHLY and CDR2 FYNNEI. CDR3 in DNA: TGTGCCAGCAGTGAATGGCAGGGGGACGGCTACACCTTC. As protein: CASSEWQGDGYTF.

V gene TRBV5-1 combines with J gene TRBJ1-6; 9 bases are shared with TRBD1. Germline assignment: CDR1 SGHRS and CDR2 YFSETQ. This CDR3 has 15 residues. Unmatched junction bases numbered 2, after V lost 0 bases and J lost 7 bases. The CDR3 here is CASSLETGGNSPLHF. In nucleotides, the CDR3 is TGCGCCAGCAGCTTGGAGACAGGGGGGAATTCACCCCTCCACTTT.

This clone was observed a few times. The chain's CDR3 is CASSGAQETQYF. The CDR3 bases are TGTGCCAGCAGCGGGGCCCAAGAGACCCAGTACTTC. The chain links TRBV5-4 to TRBJ2-5, with D perhaps matching TRBD1 (5 bases). Trimming took off 4 bases at V and 1 base at J, with 5 bases between the two ends. The CDR3 has 12 residues. The germline V gene has CDR1 SGHNT and CDR2 YYREEE (reference sequence).

The J gene is TRBJ1-1, the V gene TRBV29-1; D is unresolved. The CDR3 length is 13 residues. Germline V gene sequence: CDR1 SQVTM, CDR2 ANQGSEA. Deletions cut 5 bases from V and 1 base from J, with 11 bases between. The CDR3 region has the DNA TGCAGCGTTTACGGGCCATCGAACACTGAAGCTTTCTTT. Its translation: CSVYGPSNTEAFF.

The chain employs TRBV25-1 and TRBJ2-5; TRBD2 agrees at 16 bases. J gave up 4 bases and V 3 bases, and 5 bases lay outside the gene matches. This CDR3 region has 17 residues. Germline V gives CDR1 MGHDK, CDR2 SYGVNS. DNA for the CDR3: TGTGCCAGCAGTGATACGGGGACTAGCGGGAGGGGAGAGACCCAGTACTTC. Amino acids: CASSDTGTSGRGETQYF.

V gene TRBV18 combines with J gene TRBJ1-1; 7 bases fit TRBD1. This CDR3 region has 14 residues. The trim removed 3 bases at V and 5 bases at J, leaving 6 bases unmatched. Germline V CDR1 and CDR2: KGHSH, LQKENI. The DNA for the CDR3 is TGTGCCAGCTCACCTTCGACAGGGAAAACTGAAGCTTTCTTT. Translating gives CASSPSTGKTEAFF.

The genes are TRBV19 and TRBJ1-4, with a weak D call TRBD1 (6 bases). The V end lost 6 bases, the J end lost 0 bases, and 14 bases lay between the germline ends. The CDR3 is 16 amino acids. Germline CDR1 and CDR2: LNHDA and SQIVND (reference sequence). CDR3 loop: CASRVFEGATNEKLFF. The DNA for the CDR3 is TGTGCCAGTAGGGTTTTTGAGGGGGCAACTAATGAAAAACTGTTTTTT.